The 26 T cell receptor beta chains below were found in one sample sequenced in a study of a mutant IDH1 vaccine in newly diagnosed glioma. These receptors have no identified antigens. The time point: week 23, last vaccination. All doses held 300 ug of mutant IDH1 20-mer peptide, with topical imiquimod. Sequencing was performed with immunoSEQ multiplex PCR; in TCRdb, only in-frame clones are kept and a portion is missing. Of tens of thousands of clones listed, around 85% were seen once; the top ten hold around 0.73%. Sample: PBMCs, taken from a glioma patient whose treatment included an IDH1 peptide vaccine. The source is a woman between 45 and 65 years old with glioma.

V and J are TRBV5-4 and TRBJ2-4, with TRBD2 identical over 12 bases. Germline assignment: CDR1 SGHNT and CDR2 YYREEE (reference sequence). This CDR3 is 16 amino acids long. Trimming at V came to 9 bases and at J to 2 bases, leaving 9 bases not matched to a gene. The CDR3 loop is CATGGLAGTSKNIQYF. CDR3 coding DNA: TGTGCCACAGGAGGACTAGCGGGGACCTCCAAAAACATTCAGTACTTC.

The V gene is TRBV9, the J gene TRBJ2-7; 9 nucleotides agree with TRBD1. V gave up 0 bases and J gave up 7 bases; unmatched junction bases: 14. CDR1 and CDR2 (germline): SGDLS, YYNGEE. The CDR3 is 17 amino acids. This CDR3 reads CASSVGANPYGQGEQYF. The CDR3 nucleotides read TGTGCCAGCAGCGTAGGGGCAAACCCCTACGGACAGGGGGAGCAGTACTTC.

This sequence joins TRBV2 and TRBJ2-3; perhaps TRBD2 as D (5 bases). This CDR3 region has 13 residues. V lost 8 bases to trimming and J lost 3 bases, with 12 bases between them. CDR1 and CDR2 (germline): SNHLY, FYNNEI. The CDR3 nucleotides read TGTGCCAGCTTAGGCCTAGCAACAGATACGCAGTATTTT. The encoded protein is CASLGLATDTQYF. The full variable domain, completed using reference TRBV2 and TRBJ2-3, is EPEVTQTPSHQVTQMGQEVILRCVPISNHLYFYWYRQILGQKVEFLVSFYNNEISEKSEIFDDQFSVERPDGSNFTLKIRSTKLEDSAMYFCASLGLATDTQYFGPGTRLTVL.

The rearrangement uses TRBV5-1 and TRBJ1-1, with 7 bases that match TRBD1. The CDR3 covers 13 residues. V lost 4 bases, J lost 5 bases, and 5 bases stayed unmatched. Germline assignment: CDR1 SGHRS and CDR2 YFSETQ. The CDR3 DNA sequence: TGCGCCAGCAGCCCCGGGACAGTAACTGAAGCTTTCTTT. This sequence encodes CASSPGTVTEAFF.

The rearrangement uses TRBV28 and TRBJ2-1; TRBD2 might be the D (5 bases). Germline V gene lookup returns CDR1 MDHEN and CDR2 SYDVKM. The CDR3 contains 14 residues. V was clipped by 2 bases and J by 3 bases, with 8 bases between them. CDR3: CASSLAGYYNEQFF. As DNA, the CDR3 is TGTGCCAGCAGTTTAGCGGGTTACTACAATGAGCAGTTCTTC.

This sequence joins TRBV19 and TRBJ2-1; 8 bases align to TRBD2. CDR1 LNHDA and CDR2 SQIVND come from the germline V gene (reference sequence). The V segment lost 6 bases and the J segment 4 bases; nucleotides outside the gene matches: 14. This CDR3 has 17 residues. CDR3 nucleotides: TGTGCCAGTAGATCGTCGGGGGGCGGGAGGTTTTACAATGAGCAGTTCTTC. This codes for CASRSSGGGRFYNEQFF.

The rearrangement uses TRBV6-6 and TRBJ2-6; D unclear. The CDR3 runs 15 residues. The V end lost 6 bases, the J end lost 0 bases, and 9 bases lay between the germline ends. Germline V gene lookup returns CDR1 MNHNY and CDR2 SVGAGI (reference sequence). CDR3 DNA sequence: TGTGCCAGCAGCTGGGCCCGCTCTGGGGCCAACGTCCTGACTTTC. Protein product: CASSWARSGANVLTF.

The chain combines TRBV4-1 with TRBJ2-7, with 9 nucleotides matching TRBD2. V lost 4 bases and J lost 0; bases outside the gene matches: 4. The germline gives CDR1 MGHRA, CDR2 YSYEKL. The CDR3 sequence is 15 residues long. The CDR3 nucleotides read TGCGCCAGCAGCCCAAATAGCGGGAGCTCCTACGAGCAGTACTTC. Translating gives CASSPNSGSSYEQYF.

V usage is TRBV5-1 and J usage is TRBJ1-1; weak D call: TRBD1 (5 bases). The V gene lost 4 bases and the J gene lost 7 bases, with 14 bases spanning the gap. The V gene's germline CDR1 is SGHRS and CDR2 YFSETQ. CDR3 length equals 13 residues. CDR3 coding DNA: TGCGCCAGCAGCGCGGGTCAGGGTGGTGAAGCTTTCTTT. This sequence encodes CASSAGQGGEAFF. Full variable domain (rest looked up from reference TRBV5-1 and TRBJ1-1): KAGVTQTPRYLIKTRGQQVTLSCSPISGHRSVSWYQQTPGQGLQFLFEYFSETQRNKGNFPGRFSGRQFSNSRSEMNVSTLELGDSALYLCASSAGQGGEAFFGQGTRLTVV.

V gene TRBV9 combines with J gene TRBJ1-6; no reliable D call. The V gene's germline CDR1 is SGDLS and CDR2 YYNGEE. This CDR3 is built from 15 residues. The V and J ends lost 0 bases and 7 bases respectively, with 11 bases between them. The CDR3 is CASSVDTPSNSPLHF. The CDR3 DNA sequence: TGTGCCAGCAGCGTAGACACGCCTAGCAATTCACCCCTCCACTTT.

This clone appeared a few times. The CDR3 is CASRVQGPYGYTF. CDR3 nucleotides: TGTGCCAGCAGAGTACAGGGGCCCTATGGCTACACCTTC. This sequence joins TRBV2 and TRBJ1-2, with 7 bases identical to TRBD1. The CDR3 sequence is 13 residues long. V was clipped by 6 bases and J by 4 bases; unmatched bases: 5. Germline CDR1 and CDR2: SNHLY and FYNNEI. Combining the CDR3 with reference TRBV2 and TRBJ1-2 gives the whole variable domain EPEVTQTPSHQVTQMGQEVILRCVPISNHLYFYWYRQILGQKVEFLVSFYNNEISEKSEIFDDQFSVERPDGSNFTLKIRSTKLEDSAMYFCASRVQGPYGYTFGSGTRLTVV.

The V call is TRBV5-1, the J call TRBJ2-7; 10 bases align to TRBD1. Germline CDR1 reads SGHRS; CDR2 reads YFSETQ. V lost 4 bases, J lost 9 bases, and 7 bases stayed unmatched. The CDR3 is 13 residues long. The CDR3: CASSVDRGIGQYF. Written as DNA, the CDR3 is TGCGCCAGCAGCGTGGACAGGGGGATCGGGCAGTACTTC.

The V and J genes are TRBV19 and TRBJ2-1; the D gene is possibly TRBD2 (5 bases). V lost 2 bases and J 8 bases, leaving 13 bases between the germline ends. Germline loops: CDR1 LNHDA, CDR2 SQIVND (reference sequence). The CDR3 is 14 residues long. The chain's CDR3 is CASSIMAEGYEQFF. Here the CDR3 DNA reads TGTGCCAGTAGTATAATGGCCGAGGGCTATGAGCAGTTCTTC.

The chain uses TRBV30 and TRBJ2-1; D is undetermined. The CDR3 runs 14 residues. Germline CDR1 GTSNPN, CDR2 SVGIG (reference sequence). Trimming pared 0 bases from V and 7 bases from J, leaving 13 bases between. The CDR3 DNA reads as TGTGCCTGGAGTGTCGCAACCTTAGGGAATGAGCAGTTCTTC. Its protein product is CAWSVATLGNEQFF.

The V call is TRBV13, the J call TRBJ2-7; no definite D call. This CDR3 is built from 14 residues. Germline V gene lookup returns CDR1 PRHDT and CDR2 FYEKMQ (reference sequence). Between the trimmed V and J ends, which lost 5 bases and 5 bases, there was a span of 16 bases. The CDR3 DNA is TGTGCCAGCAGCCCCCCCGGATCCCGAGACGAGCAGTACTTC. It specifies CASSPPGSRDEQYF.

The V gene is TRBV5-1, the J gene TRBJ1-2, with TRBD1 as a possible D gene (5 bases). Germline lookup yields CDR1 SGHRS and CDR2 YFSETQ. V gave up 0 bases and J gave up 7 bases, with 10 bases separating them. The CDR3 sequence is 13 residues long. CDR3: CASSLAGRVGYTF. Written as DNA, the CDR3 is TGCGCCAGCAGCTTGGCCGGCAGGGTTGGCTACACCTTC.

The chain combines TRBV28 with TRBJ1-5; D possibly corresponds to TRBD1 (5 bases). This CDR3 has 15 residues. Germline CDR1 is MDHEN and CDR2 is SYDVKM. The ends were cut back, 5 bases at V and 2 bases at J, with 13 bases in the middle. The CDR3 spells CASSPSRGGNQPQHF. The CDR3 nucleotides are TGTGCCAGCAGTCCCTCCCGGGGGGGCAATCAGCCCCAGCATTTT. Filled out from reference TRBV28 and TRBJ1-5, the complete variable domain reads DVKVTQSSRYLVKRTGEKVFLECVQDMDHENMFWYRQDPGLGLRLIYFSYDVKMKEKGDIPEGYSVSREKKERFSLILESASTNQTSMYLCASSPSRGGNQPQHFGDGTRLSIL.

The rearrangement uses TRBV28 and TRBJ2-5; maybe TRBD1 (6 bases). The V end lost 6 bases, the J end lost 3 bases, and 17 bases lay between the germline ends. This CDR3 has 15 residues. Germline V gene sequence: CDR1 MDHEN, CDR2 SYDVKM. CDR3 region: CASRPAFRGEETQYF. The CDR3 nucleotides are TGTGCCAGCAGGCCTGCCTTCAGGGGAGAAGAGACCCAGTACTTC.

The chain joins TRBV6-1 to TRBJ2-2; the D call may be TRBD1 or TRBD2 (5 bases each). This CDR3 contains 14 residues. The germline V and J ends were trimmed by 7 bases and 1 base, with 10 bases remaining between them. The germline CDR1 and CDR2 sequences are MNHNS and SASEGT. CDR3 region: CASTRDLNTGELFF. The DNA of the CDR3 is TGTGCCAGCACCCGGGACCTGAACACCGGGGAGCTGTTTTTT.

This clone was seen a single time. The chain joins TRBV30 to TRBJ2-7; D is possibly TRBD1 (6 bases). Trimming stripped 4 bases from V and 5 bases from J, with 18 bases between. Germline loops: CDR1 GTSNPN, CDR2 SVGIG (reference sequence). There are 14 residues in the CDR3. The chain's CDR3 is CAWTPSGGSDEQYF. The DNA for the CDR3 is TGTGCCTGGACACCTTCTGGGGGCTCGGACGAGCAGTACTTC. The complete variable domain, with remaining parts taken from reference TRBV30 and TRBJ2-7, reads SQTIHQWPATLVQPVGSPLSLECTVEGTSNPNLYWYRQAAGRGLQLLFYSVGIGQISSEVPQNLSASRPQDRQFILSSKKLLLSDSGFYLCAWTPSGGSDEQYFGPGTRLTVT.

The rearrangement joins TRBV6-5 to TRBJ2-7; TRBD1 or TRBD2 may be the D gene (6 bases each). Trimming took 2 bases from V and 4 from J, leaving 12 bases between them. Germline CDR1 MNHEY, CDR2 SVGAGI. The CDR3 covers 14 residues. The CDR3 sequence: CASSYDGGGYEQYF. Written as DNA, the CDR3 is TGTGCCAGCAGTTACGACGGGGGCGGATACGAGCAGTACTTC.

This chain uses TRBV5-4 with TRBJ2-2; either TRBD1 or TRBD2 may supply D (5 bases each). From germline, CDR1 is SGHNT and CDR2 YYREEE (reference sequence). The CDR3 sequence is 14 residues long. With 3 bases removed from V and 7 bases from J, the gap between germline ends came to 13 bases. The CDR3 protein is CASSSGTKHGELFF. In DNA, the CDR3 is TGTGCCAGCAGCTCCGGGACCAAGCACGGGGAGCTGTTTTTT.

This rearrangement joins TRBV5-4 to TRBJ1-2, with D unclear. V was clipped by 3 bases and J by 4 bases, with 10 bases between them. The CDR3 length is 13 residues. Looked up from germline, CDR1 is SGHNT and CDR2 is YYREEE (reference sequence). The DNA of the CDR3 is TGTGCCAGCAGCTCTGGGGAAAGCTATGGCTACACCTTC. Translation: CASSSGESYGYTF.

This clone occurred once. V gene TRBV27 combines with J gene TRBJ2-1, with a possible D match to TRBD2 (6 bases). Germline loops: CDR1 MNHEY, CDR2 SMNVEV (reference sequence). The CDR3 totals 15 residues. Trimming stripped 7 bases from V and 2 bases from J, with 15 bases between. The CDR3 bases are TGTGCCAGCAACCGCCCCGGAGGGGCCTACAATGAGCAGTTCTTC. It encodes CASNRPGGAYNEQFF.

The chain links TRBV13 to TRBJ2-7; TRBD2 agrees at 10 bases. V was pared by 6 bases and J by 2 bases, with 7 bases of the junction left unmatched. The CDR3 is made up of 15 amino acids. Germline lookup yields CDR1 PRHDT and CDR2 FYEKMQ (reference sequence). DNA for the CDR3: TGTGCCAGCAGTTCAGTTAGCGGGAGGCCCTACGAGCAGTACTTC. Translating gives CASSSVSGRPYEQYF.

The chain links TRBV27 to TRBJ2-7; D not resolved. The CDR3 contains 13 residues. Germline-derived CDR1 and CDR2 are MNHEY and SMNVEV (reference sequence). V lost 0 bases, J lost 7 bases, and 10 bases lay in between. CDR3 coding DNA: TGTGCCAGCAGTTTATCGGCCTTACGGGAGCAGTACTTC. This sequence encodes CASSLSALREQYF.